The present TCR beta chain was sequenced within a study of T cells expressing NK-cell markers. CDR3 length equals 15 residues. Germline V CDR1 and CDR2: KGHSH, LQKENI. TCRdb re-called the 5' RACE reads; every CDR3 protein appears as one record, without DNA. With 200,000 to 300,000 distinct CDR3 sequences in the sample, the ten largest clones hold approximately 0.41%. The chain couples TRBV18 to TRBJ2-2; the TRBD2 assignment by TCRdb is unverifiable without DNA. Sequencing input: blood T cells: a sorted CD56 or NKG2C T cell subset, CD4+ or CD8+ T cells, or bulk PBMC T cells (not recorded which). This receptor was identified in a man younger than 35 in good health. The CDR3: CASSPPSGSSRELFF. Combining the CDR3 with reference TRBV18 and TRBJ2-2 gives the whole variable domain NAGVMQNPRHLVRRRGQEARLRCSPMKGHSHVYWYRQLPEEGLKFMVYLQKENIIDESGMPKERFSAEFPKEGPSILRIQQVVRGDSAAYFCASSPPSGSSRELFFGEGSRLTVL.